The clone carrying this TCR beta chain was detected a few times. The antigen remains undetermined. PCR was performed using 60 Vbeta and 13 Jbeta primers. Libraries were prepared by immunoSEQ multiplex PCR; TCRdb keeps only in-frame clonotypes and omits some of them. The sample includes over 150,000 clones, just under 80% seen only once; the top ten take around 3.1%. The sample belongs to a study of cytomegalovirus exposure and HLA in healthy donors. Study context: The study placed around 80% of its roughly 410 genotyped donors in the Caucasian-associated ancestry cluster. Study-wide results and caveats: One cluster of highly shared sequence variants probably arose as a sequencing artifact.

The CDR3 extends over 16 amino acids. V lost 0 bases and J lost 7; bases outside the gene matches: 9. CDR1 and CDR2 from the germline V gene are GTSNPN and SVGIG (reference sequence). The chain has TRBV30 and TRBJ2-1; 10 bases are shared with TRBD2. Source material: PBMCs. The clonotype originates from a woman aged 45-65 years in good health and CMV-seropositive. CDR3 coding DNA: TGTGCCTGGAGTGTAGCCCTAGCGGGAGTCGTTAATGAGCAGTTCTTC. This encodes CAWSVALAGVVNEQFF.